The 15 T cell receptor beta chains reported below all come from one sample, sequenced in a study of T cell responses to AZD1222 COVID-19 vaccine. The data were produced by immunoSEQ multiplex PCR, yet TCRdb's version contains in-frame clones alone and is incomplete. The table has some 97,000 clones, over 75% seen once. The material was peripheral blood, obtained on day 0 of MenACWY control vaccination. These receptors came from an adult in good health.

The genes are TRBV9 and TRBJ1-1, with a possible D match to TRBD1 (5 bases). Germline values: CDR1 SGDLS, CDR2 YYNGEE. The length of the CDR3 is 15 residues. Trimming stripped 4 bases from V and 0 bases from J, with 13 bases between. In DNA, the CDR3 is TGTGCCAGCAGCCCCACGCCAGGGCTGAACACTGAAGCTTTCTTT. It specifies CASSPTPGLNTEAFF.

The chain joins TRBV28 to TRBJ1-4; a possible D gene is TRBD1 (6 bases). The CDR3 is 15 residues long. Trimming pared 5 bases from V and 1 base from J, leaving 11 bases between. The germline V gene encodes CDR1 MDHEN and CDR2 SYDVKM. CDR3 nucleotides: TGTGCCAGCAGTGGCAGGGGCCTAACTAATGAAAAACTGTTTTTT. Translated: CASSGRGLTNEKLFF. The variable domain in full, with the rest retrieved from reference TRBV28 and TRBJ1-4, is DVKVTQSSRYLVKRTGEKVFLECVQDMDHENMFWYRQDPGLGLRLIYFSYDVKMKEKGDIPEGYSVSREKKERFSLILESASTNQTSMYLCASSGRGLTNEKLFFGSGTQLSVL.

V is TRBV6-1 and J is TRBJ2-7; no definite D call. Germline loops: CDR1 MNHNS, CDR2 SASEGT. The ends were cut back, 2 bases at V and 0 bases at J, with 8 bases in the middle. This CDR3 has 14 residues. CDR3 region: CASSENMHSYEQYF. The DNA for the CDR3 is TGTGCCAGCAGTGAAAACATGCACTCCTACGAGCAGTACTTC.

V usage is TRBV2 and J usage is TRBJ2-1; tentatively, D is TRBD1 (5 bases). V was clipped by 5 bases and J by 0 bases, with 14 bases between them. The CDR3 has 16 residues. Germline CDR1 SNHLY, CDR2 FYNNEI. The CDR3: CASSNTGTSSYNEQFF. CDR3 nucleotide sequence: TGTGCCAGCAGTAATACAGGAACCAGCTCCTACAATGAGCAGTTCTTC.

The genes are TRBV21-1 and TRBJ2-7; TRBD2 was called by the table and not checked on the DNA. TRBV21-1 is described as a pseudogene. This CDR3 comprises 17 residues. The CDR3 DNA follows: TGTGCCAGCAGCAAAGCGGGGGGACGGATCCACTCCTACGAGCAGTACTTC. Encoded protein: CASSKAGGRIHSYEQYF.

The chain uses TRBV11-1 and TRBJ2-7; D is tentatively TRBD1 or TRBD2 (5 bases each). Germline loops: CDR1 SGHAT, CDR2 FQDESV (reference sequence). The V gene lost 0 bases and the J gene lost 0 bases, with 15 bases spanning the gap. The CDR3 consists of 17 residues. The CDR3 reads CASSLAALGVSSYEQYF. In DNA, the CDR3 is TGTGCCAGCAGCTTAGCGGCTCTGGGGGTGAGCTCCTACGAGCAGTACTTC. The whole variable domain, filled in from reference TRBV11-1 and TRBJ2-7, reads EAEVAQSPRYKITEKSQAVAFWCDPISGHATLYWYRQILGQGPELLVQFQDESVVDDSQLPKDRFSAERLKGVDSTLKIQPAELGDSAMYLCASSLAALGVSSYEQYFGPGTRLTVT.

The chain recombines TRBV15 with TRBJ1-4; TRBD1 might be the D (6 bases). This CDR3 spans 16 amino acids. Trimming removed 0 bases from V and 7 bases from J, with 15 bases in between. Per the germline V gene, CDR1 is LNHNV and CDR2 is YYDKDF (reference sequence). The CDR3 here is CATSRDFRGLSEKLFF. In DNA form, the CDR3 reads TGTGCCACCAGCAGAGATTTCAGGGGACTGAGTGAAAAACTGTTTTTT. Full variable domain (missing parts from reference TRBV15 and TRBJ1-4): DAMVIQNPRYQVTQFGKPVTLSCSQTLNHNVMYWYQQKSSQAPKLLFHYYDKDFNNEADTPDNFQSRRPNTSFCFLDIRSPGLGDTAMYLCATSRDFRGLSEKLFFGSGTQLSVL.

The V call is TRBV7-2, the J call TRBJ2-5, with D perhaps TRBD2 (7 bases). CDR3 size: 15 residues. The germline gives CDR1 SGHTA, CDR2 FQGNSA. The V end was cut by 5 bases, the J end by 5 bases, with 18 bases between. CDR3 sequence (DNA): TGTGCCAGCAGCCCGGGGGGAACAGGGTGGGAGACCCAGTACTTC. Protein product: CASSPGGTGWETQYF.

The V gene is TRBV19, the J gene TRBJ2-7; D possibly uses TRBD1 or TRBD2 (5 bases each). CDR1 LNHDA and CDR2 SQIVND come from the germline V gene (reference sequence). V lost 3 bases and J 3 bases, leaving 18 bases between the germline ends. The CDR3 contains 16 residues. CDR3 DNA: TGTGCCAGTAGTATTGCGTCCGGGACGGTGGACTACGAGCAGTACTTC. The encoded protein is CASSIASGTVDYEQYF.

The chain is built from TRBV3-1 (or the pseudogene TRBV3-2) and TRBJ2-7; 11 positions agree with TRBD2. After removal of 2 bases from V and 4 bases from J, the junction contained 1 base not matched to a gene. The germline gives CDR1 LGHDT, CDR2 YNNKEL (reference sequence). This CDR3 spans 14 amino acids. DNA of the CDR3: TGTGCCAGCAGCCAAACTAGCGGGAGTTACGAGCAGTACTTC. It specifies CASSQTSGSYEQYF.

The chain couples TRBV3-1 (or the pseudogene TRBV3-2) to TRBJ1-4, with a tentative D call TRBD1 (6 bases). Trimming removed 4 bases from V and 5 bases from J, with 17 bases in between. Germline loops: CDR1 LGHDT, CDR2 YNNKEL (reference sequence). This CDR3 contains 16 residues. The CDR3 DNA follows: TGTGCCAGCAGCCCGCTCGGGGGGGCTCGGAATGAAAAACTGTTTTTT. Translation: CASSPLGGARNEKLFF.

V gene TRBV7-2 combines with J gene TRBJ2-7; TRBD1 agrees at 7 bases. Looked up from germline, CDR1 is SGHTA and CDR2 is FQGNSA. The CDR3 spans 12 residues. The trim removed 4 bases at V and 6 bases at J, leaving 3 bases unmatched. The DNA for the CDR3 is TGTGCCAGCAGCTCGAACAGGGGCGAGCAGTACTTC. This gives the protein CASSSNRGEQYF.

The sample holds one count of this clone. The rearrangement uses TRBV28 and TRBJ2-7; possible D gene TRBD1, 6 bases. V dropped 2 bases and J dropped 4 bases, with 9 bases sitting between them. Germline CDR1 and CDR2: MDHEN and SYDVKM. The CDR3 covers 13 residues. CDR3 coding DNA: TGTGCCAGCAGTTTAAGGACAGTTTACGAGCAGTACTTC. Protein: CASSLRTVYEQYF.

The chain employs TRBV5-1 and TRBJ2-4; tentative D call: TRBD2 (5 bases). Trimming removed 4 bases at V and 2 bases at J, with 16 bases between. Germline CDR1 reads SGHRS; CDR2 reads YFSETQ. The CDR3 covers 16 residues. CDR3 nucleotide sequence: TGCGCCAGCAGCCCACAAGGCGGGCGGTCCAAAAACATTCAGTACTTC. The encoded protein is CASSPQGGRSKNIQYF.

This chain uses TRBV28 with TRBJ1-1; tentatively, D is TRBD1 (6 bases). Trimming removed 5 bases from V and 2 bases from J, with 15 bases in between. The CDR3 spans 15 residues. Germline V gives CDR1 MDHEN, CDR2 SYDVKM. CDR3 sequence: CASSPSGTYNTEAFF. CDR3 bases: TGTGCCAGCAGTCCCTCCGGGACATACAACACTGAAGCTTTCTTT.